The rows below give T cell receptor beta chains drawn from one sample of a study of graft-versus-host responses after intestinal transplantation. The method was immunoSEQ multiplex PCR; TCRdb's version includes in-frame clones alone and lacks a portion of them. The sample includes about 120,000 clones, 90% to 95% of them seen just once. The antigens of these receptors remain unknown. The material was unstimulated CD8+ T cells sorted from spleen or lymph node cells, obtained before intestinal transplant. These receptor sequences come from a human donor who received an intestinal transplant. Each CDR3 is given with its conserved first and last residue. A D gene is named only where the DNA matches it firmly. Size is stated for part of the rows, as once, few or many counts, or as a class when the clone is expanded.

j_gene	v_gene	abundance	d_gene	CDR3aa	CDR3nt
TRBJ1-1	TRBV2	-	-	CASSDRSGRTEAFF	TGTGCCAGCAGTGACCGATCAGGGCGGACTGAAGCTTTCTTT
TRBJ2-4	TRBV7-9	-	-	CASNPGDYSKNIQYF	TGTGCCAGCAACCCAGGGGATTATTCCAAAAACATTCAGTACTTC
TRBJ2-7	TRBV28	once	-	CASSLGEVYEQYF	TGTGCCAGCAGCCTGGGGGAGGTTTACGAGCAGTACTTC
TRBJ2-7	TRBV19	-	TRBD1	CASSMGDRSSYEQYF	TGTGCCAGTAGTATGGGGGACAGGAGTTCCTACGAGCAGTACTTC
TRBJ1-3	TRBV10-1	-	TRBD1	CASRQTQGVSGNTIYF	TGCGCCAGCAGACAAACGCAGGGGGTCTCTGGAAACACCATATATTTT
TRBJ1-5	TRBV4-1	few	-	CASSQDVAPREPQHF	TGCGCCAGCAGCCAAGATGTCGCCCCTAGGGAGCCCCAGCATTTT
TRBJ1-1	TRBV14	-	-	CASSPSRTFYPTEAFF	TGTGCCAGCAGCCCCTCCCGGACATTCTACCCCACCGAAGCTTTCTTT
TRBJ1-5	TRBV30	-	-	CAWTLPGQGHQPQHF	TGTGCCTGGACTTTACCGGGACAAGGCCATCAGCCCCAGCATTTT
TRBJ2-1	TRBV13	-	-	CASSPQRLTYNEQFF	TGTGCCAGCAGCCCCCAGAGACTAACCTACAATGAGCAGTTCTTC
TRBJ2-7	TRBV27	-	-	CASSLARDFPEQYF	TGTGCCAGCAGTCTAGCGCGGGATTTCCCCGAGCAGTACTTC
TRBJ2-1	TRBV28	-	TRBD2	CASSLLVAGSSGNEQFF	TGTGCCAGCAGTTTGTTGGTAGCGGGATCTTCGGGCAATGAGCAGTTCTTC
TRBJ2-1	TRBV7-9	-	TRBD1	CASQGQGFNEQFF	TGTGCCAGCCAGGGACAGGGGTTCAATGAGCAGTTCTTC
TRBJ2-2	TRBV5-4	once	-	CASSYGGTNTGELFF	TGTGCCAGCAGCTACGGGGGAACGAACACCGGGGAGCTGTTTTTT
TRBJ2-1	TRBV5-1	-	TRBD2	CASSVPRDYYNEQFF	TGCGCCAGCAGCGTCCCTCGGGACTACTACAATGAGCAGTTCTTC
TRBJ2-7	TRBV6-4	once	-	CASSDGGLQYF	TGTGCCAGCAGTGACGGGGGCCTACAGTACTTC
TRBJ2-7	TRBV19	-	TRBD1	CASSSAGGSSYEQYF	TGTGCCAGTAGCTCTGCAGGGGGCAGCTCCTACGAGCAGTACTTC
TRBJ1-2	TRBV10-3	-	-	CAISEPEVLAYNGYTF	TGTGCCATCAGTGAGCCGGAAGTCCTCGCCTACAATGGCTACACCTTC
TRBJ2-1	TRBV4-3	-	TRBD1	CASSPTRDRGLYNEQFF	TGCGCCAGCAGCCCTACCCGGGACAGGGGCCTATACAATGAGCAGTTCTTC
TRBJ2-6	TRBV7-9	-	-	CASSLISEDGANVLTF	TGTGCCAGCAGCTTAATTTCGGAGGACGGGGCCAACGTCCTGACTTTC
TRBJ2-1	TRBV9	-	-	CASSALQGGTSNEQFF	TGTGCCAGCAGCGCCCTTCAGGGCGGGACGTCCAATGAGCAGTTCTTC
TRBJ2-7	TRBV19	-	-	CAVGSFGSYEQYF	TGTGCCGTCGGCTCATTTGGGTCCTACGAGCAGTACTTC
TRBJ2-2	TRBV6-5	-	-	CASSLDIYTGELFF	TGTGCCAGCAGCCTGGACATTTACACCGGGGAGCTGTTTTTT
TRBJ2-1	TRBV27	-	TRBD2	CASSPSAGVVYNEQFF	TGTGCCAGCAGCCCATCAGCGGGAGTCGTCTACAATGAGCAGTTCTTC
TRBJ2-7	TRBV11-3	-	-	CASSGAGLEQYF	TGTGCCAGCAGCGGGGCGGGTCTCGAGCAGTACTTC
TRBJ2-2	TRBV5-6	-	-	CASSWTLNTGELFF	TGTGCCAGCAGCTGGACCCTGAACACCGGGGAGCTGTTTTTT
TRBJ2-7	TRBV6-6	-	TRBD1	CASSYRTGYSYEQYF	TGTGCCAGCAGTTATAGGACAGGATACTCCTACGAGCAGTACTTC
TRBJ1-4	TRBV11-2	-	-	CASSLIGQGDEKLFF	TGTGCCAGCAGCCTCATCGGGCAGGGAGATGAAAAACTGTTTTTT
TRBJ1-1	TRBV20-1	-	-	CSRQNTEAFF	TGCAGTCGACAGAACACTGAAGCTTTCTTT
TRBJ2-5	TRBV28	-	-	CASSLLTGGGETQYF	TGTGCCAGCAGTTTACTAACAGGGGGAGGGGAGACCCAGTACTTC
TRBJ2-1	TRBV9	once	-	CASSVGGGSYNEQFF	TGTGCCAGCAGCGTAGGAGGGGGCTCCTACAATGAGCAGTTCTTC
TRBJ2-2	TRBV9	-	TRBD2	CASSVRREGPNTGELFF	TGTGCCAGCAGCGTAAGGCGGGAGGGCCCCAACACCGGGGAGCTGTTTTTT
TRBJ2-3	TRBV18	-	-	CASSPADSPTDTQYF	TGTGCCAGCTCACCAGCGGACTCCCCCACAGATACGCAGTATTTT
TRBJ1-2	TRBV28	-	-	CASSFGINYGYTF	TGTGCCAGCAGTTTTGGTATCAACTATGGCTACACCTTC
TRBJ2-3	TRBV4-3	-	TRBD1	CASSWTGGTDTQYF	TGCGCCAGCAGTTGGACAGGGGGCACAGATACGCAGTATTTT
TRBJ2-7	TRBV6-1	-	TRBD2	CAYEWAGGYEQYF	TGTGCCTATGAATGGGCGGGAGGCTACGAGCAGTACTTC
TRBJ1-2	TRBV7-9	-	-	CASSLGDRWIGGYTF	TGTGCCAGCAGCTTAGGAGATAGGTGGATCGGTGGCTACACCTTC
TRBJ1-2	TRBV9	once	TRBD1	CASSAGTGVNYGYTF	TGTGCCAGCAGCGCTGGGACAGGGGTAAACTATGGCTACACCTTC
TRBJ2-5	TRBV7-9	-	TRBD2	CASSSTSGETQYF	TGTGCCAGCAGCTCGACTAGCGGCGAGACCCAGTACTTC
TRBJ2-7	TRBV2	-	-	CASSLFKGYEQYF	TGTGCCAGCAGCCTTTTCAAGGGCTACGAGCAGTACTTC
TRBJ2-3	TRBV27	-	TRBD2	CASSPHWTSGTDTQYF	TGTGCCAGCAGTCCGCACTGGACTAGCGGCACAGATACGCAGTATTTT
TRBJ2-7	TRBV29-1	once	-	CSVTGQYLYEQYF	TGCAGCGTTACCGGACAGTACCTCTACGAGCAGTACTTC
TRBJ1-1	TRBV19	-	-	CASRIRGNTEAFF	TGTGCCAGTAGGATAAGGGGGAACACTGAAGCTTTCTTT
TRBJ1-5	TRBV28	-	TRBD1	CASRAGTGGNQPQHF	TGTGCCAGCAGAGCCGGGACAGGGGGCAATCAGCCCCAGCATTTT
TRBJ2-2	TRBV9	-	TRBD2	CASQSGRSGGELFF	TGTGCCAGCCAAAGCGGGAGATCGGGCGGGGAGCTGTTTTTT
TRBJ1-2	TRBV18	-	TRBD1	CASSPPGTGNGYTF	TGTGCCAGCTCACCACCGGGGACAGGGAACGGCTACACCTTC
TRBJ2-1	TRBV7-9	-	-	CAGEDEQFF	TGTGCCGGCGAGGATGAGCAGTTCTTC
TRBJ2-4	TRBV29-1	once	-	CSVEIGGGGNIQYF	TGCAGCGTTGAGATCGGGGGAGGTGGAAACATTCAGTACTTC
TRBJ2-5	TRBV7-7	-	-	CASSPASGYQETQYF	TGTGCCAGCAGCCCCGCAAGCGGGTACCAAGAGACCCAGTACTTC
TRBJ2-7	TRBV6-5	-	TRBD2	CASSYSRTSGSYEQYF	TGTGCCAGCAGTTACTCAAGGACTAGCGGAAGCTACGAGCAGTACTTC
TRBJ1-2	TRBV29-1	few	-	CSSYGGAYGYTF	TGCAGCTCTTACGGGGGGGCCTATGGCTACACCTTC
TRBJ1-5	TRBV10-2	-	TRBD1	CATKRGGQGRQPQHF	TGCGCCACCAAGCGGGGGGGACAGGGTCGTCAGCCCCAGCATTTT
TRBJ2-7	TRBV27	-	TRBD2	CASSPGLGQYEQYF	TGTGCCAGCAGTCCCGGACTAGGTCAATACGAGCAGTACTTC
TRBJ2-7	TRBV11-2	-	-	CASSLGSGSEQYF	TGTGCCAGCAGCTTAGGTTCAGGGAGCGAGCAGTACTTC
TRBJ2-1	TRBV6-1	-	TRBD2	CASSEVGGSPNEQFF	TGTGCCAGCAGTGAAGTTGGCGGGAGCCCCAATGAGCAGTTCTTC
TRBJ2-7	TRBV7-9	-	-	CASTPSTSYEQYF	TGTGCCAGCACCCCGAGCACGTCCTACGAGCAGTACTTC
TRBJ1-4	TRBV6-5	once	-	CASRQGQSEEKLFF	TGTGCCAGCAGACAGGGACAATCCGAAGAAAAACTGTTTTTT
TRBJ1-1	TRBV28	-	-	CASSLRSMNTEAFF	TGTGCCAGCAGTTTAAGATCAATGAACACTGAAGCTTTCTTT
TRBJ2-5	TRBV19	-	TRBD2	CASSIWASGSWETQYF	TGTGCCAGTAGTATTTGGGCTAGCGGGAGCTGGGAGACCCAGTACTTC
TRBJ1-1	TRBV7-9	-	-	CASSGGEGEAFF	TGTGCCAGCAGCGGTGGCGAGGGTGAAGCTTTCTTT